These 20 T cell receptor beta chains originate from one sample sequenced in a study of blood T cell repertoires in COVID-19. Assay: immunoSEQ multiplex PCR; the TCRdb copy retains only in-frame clones and omits some. The repertoire holds some 160,000 clones, with approximately 84% as singletons. The sample taken for sequencing was peripheral blood. These receptors were collected from a woman older than 75 with acute or convalescent COVID-19.

The chain's CDR3 is CASSSPQQTGQAFF. The CDR3 DNA reads as TGTGCCAGCAGCTCCCCCCAACAGACAGGGCAAGCTTTCTTT. The chain recombines TRBV7-9 with TRBJ1-1; 7 nucleotides agree with TRBD1. CDR3 length: 14 residues. Germline V gene lookup returns CDR1 SEHNR and CDR2 FQNEAQ (reference sequence). J gave up 9 bases and V 4 bases, and 11 bases lay outside the gene matches.

This chain connects TRBV4-2 to TRBJ2-1; 7 nucleotides line up with TRBD2. Germline lookup yields CDR1 LGHNA and CDR2 YNFKEQ. The CDR3 has 16 residues. The V gene end was trimmed by 4 bases and the J gene end by 8 bases; junction bases not matched to a gene: 14. In nucleotides, the CDR3 is TGTGCCAGCAGCCGTCCTGGGAGGGCCATGGGCGATGAGCAGTTCTTC. This sequence encodes CASSRPGRAMGDEQFF.

In this sample, this clone turned up a few times. The chain links TRBV2 to TRBJ2-7; a possible D gene is TRBD1 (5 bases). The CDR3 extends over 13 amino acids. Between the trimmed V and J ends, which lost 6 bases and 4 bases, there was a span of 13 bases. Germline loops: CDR1 SNHLY, CDR2 FYNNEI. The CDR3 loop is CASSDSSTYEQYF. CDR3 sequence (DNA): TGTGCCAGCAGCGACAGCTCCACTTACGAGCAGTACTTC.

This chain links TRBV18 with TRBJ1-4; possibly TRBD1 for D (5 bases). The V end lost 8 bases, the J end lost 7 bases, and 20 bases lay between the germline ends. The CDR3 covers 15 residues. CDR1 is KGHSH and CDR2 is LQKENI in the germline V gene. CDR3 nucleotides: TGTGCCAGCCCCCTGCCAGGGTTCCGTGGTGAAAAACTGTTTTTT. Protein product: CASPLPGFRGEKLFF.

The chain couples TRBV7-8 to TRBJ2-5, with 8 bases that match TRBD2. The CDR3 sequence is 14 residues long. J gave up 5 bases and V 1 base, and 3 bases lay outside the gene matches. Germline assignment: CDR1 SGHVS and CDR2 FQNEAQ. For the CDR3, the DNA is TGTGCCAGCAGCTTAGTAGCTAGCGGGGAGACCCAGTACTTC. Its protein is CASSLVASGETQYF.

This chain links TRBV6-5 with TRBJ2-1; the D gene is possibly TRBD2 (5 bases). CDR1 MNHEY and CDR2 SVGAGI come from the germline V gene. The CDR3 is 12 amino acids. V lost 7 bases, J lost 10 bases, and 14 bases lay in between. CDR3: CASTGTRLEQFF. The CDR3, as DNA: TGTGCCAGCACCGGTACTAGACTCGAGCAGTTCTTC.

Only a few counts were recorded for this clone. The chain carries TRBV15 and TRBJ1-2; TRBD1 is a possible D gene (5 bases). With 3 bases removed from V and 3 bases from J, the gap between germline ends came to 17 bases. Germline V gives CDR1 LNHNV, CDR2 YYDKDF (reference sequence). This CDR3 is built from 16 residues. CDR3 nucleotide sequence: TGTGCCACCAGCAGCCCAGAGGAGGAGGGGTACTATGGCTACACCTTC. Translation: CATSSPEEEGYYGYTF.

This sequence joins TRBV27 and TRBJ1-2; D call uncertain. Germline CDR1 MNHEY, CDR2 SMNVEV (reference sequence). With 3 bases removed from V and 8 bases from J, the gap between germline ends came to 13 bases. This CDR3 spans 13 amino acids. In DNA, the CDR3 is TGTGCCAGCAGTTTCTACGAGGGCCTGGGCTACACCTTC. Protein: CASSFYEGLGYTF.

The chain recombines TRBV7-9 with TRBJ2-5; 7 bases are shared with TRBD2. Per germline, CDR1 SEHNR and CDR2 FQNEAQ (reference sequence). The CDR3 consists of 15 residues. Unmatched junction bases numbered 4, after V lost 2 bases and J lost 1 base. The CDR3 sequence: CASSLNLAGQETQYF. CDR3 sequence (DNA): TGTGCCAGCAGCTTAAATTTAGCGGGCCAAGAGACCCAGTACTTC.

The chain has TRBV4-2 and TRBJ1-1, with 7 bases fitting TRBD1. The CDR3 is 16 amino acids. CDR1 is LGHNA, CDR2 YNFKEQ, per germline. V shed 1 base, J shed 1 base, and the junction held 6 bases outside the gene matches. CDR3 coding DNA: TGTGCCAGCAGCCAAGGAGCAGGGACAGAGAACACTGAAGCTTTCTTT. It encodes CASSQGAGTENTEAFF.

V is TRBV7-2 and J is TRBJ1-6; perhaps TRBD1 as D (6 bases). The CDR3 contains 13 residues. V was cut by 5 bases and J by 5 bases, with 7 bases left in between. Germline V gene data show CDR1 as SGHTA and CDR2 as FQGNSA. Written as DNA, the CDR3 is TGTGCCAGCAGCCGGACAGATAATTCACCCCTCCACTTT. Protein sequence: CASSRTDNSPLHF.

About this clone: Germline and junction disagree at one end, which may indicate a read error. The rearrangement links TRBV19 to TRBJ2-3, with a weak D call TRBD1 (6 bases). The CDR3 extends over 14 amino acids. Germline CDR1 is LNHDA and CDR2 is SQIVND (reference sequence). The CDR3 sequence is CASSMRTVTDTQYF. The CDR3 DNA sequence: TGTGCCAGTAGTATGAGGACAGTCACAGATACACAGTATTTT.

The gene calls are TRBV4-2 and TRBJ1-5, with D unclear. Germline V CDR1 and CDR2: LGHNA, YNFKEQ. V was clipped by 0 bases and J by 5 bases, with 11 bases between them. This CDR3 is 15 amino acids long. CDR3 protein: CASSQDAANYQPQHF. The DNA for the CDR3 is TGTGCCAGCAGCCAAGATGCGGCGAATTATCAGCCCCAGCATTTT.

This sequence joins TRBV6-1 and TRBJ1-3; D gene uncertain. The CDR3 consists of 17 residues. Germline-derived CDR1 and CDR2 are MNHNS and SASEGT. V lost 1 base to trimming and J lost 0 bases, with 13 bases between them. This CDR3 is CASSEVYSMTSGNTIYF. The CDR3 bases are TGTGCCAGCAGTGAAGTTTACAGCATGACCTCTGGAAACACCATATATTTT.

This clone was detected only once. The genes are TRBV7-2 and TRBJ2-7; 9 nucleotides line up with TRBD1. The V gene end was trimmed by 3 bases and the J gene end by 6 bases; junction bases not matched to a gene: 6. The CDR3 sequence is 14 residues long. Germline loops: CDR1 SGHTA, CDR2 FQGNSA. The CDR3 reads CASSFGQGLSEQYF. DNA of the CDR3: TGTGCCAGCAGCTTCGGACAGGGGTTAAGCGAGCAGTACTTC.

The chain is built from TRBV4-1 and TRBJ2-1; TRBD2 might be the D (6 bases). Deletions cut 0 bases from V and 2 bases from J, with 17 bases between. This CDR3 is built from 18 residues. Germline CDR1 and CDR2: MGHRA and YSYEKL. The chain's CDR3 is CASSQERKGTGAYNEQFF. CDR3 sequence (DNA): TGCGCCAGCAGCCAAGAAAGAAAGGGGACGGGAGCCTACAATGAGCAGTTCTTC.

V usage is TRBV6-6 and J usage is TRBJ2-5; D gene unclear. Germline CDR1 and CDR2: MNHNY and SVGAGI (reference sequence). This CDR3 has 11 amino acids. Trimming left V 5 bases short and J 2 bases short, with 3 bases between. The DNA of the CDR3 is TGTGCCAGCAGTCCACAAGAGACCCAGTACTTC. This translates into CASSPQETQYF.

V gene TRBV3-1 (or the pseudogene TRBV3-2) combines with J gene TRBJ2-7; tentatively, D is TRBD1 (6 bases). V lost 1 base and J lost 4, with 20 bases in between. In germline, CDR1 is LGHDT, CDR2 YNNKEL (reference sequence). This CDR3 has 17 amino acids. The CDR3 bases are TGTGCCAGCAGCCAAGCAACCAGGACGGTAGGGGGATACGAGCAGTACTTC. Translated: CASSQATRTVGGYEQYF.

This clone was observed a few times. The genes are TRBV4-1 and TRBJ2-1; 12 positions agree with TRBD2. With V trimmed by 4 bases and J by 6 bases, 10 bases remained unmatched. Germline V lookup: CDR1 MGHRA, CDR2 YSYEKL. CDR3 length: 17 amino acids. The CDR3 nucleotides are TGCGCCAGCAGCCGACGACTAGCGGGGGCCTCCGGCAATGAGCAGTTCTTC. This encodes CASSRRLAGASGNEQFF.

The chain recombines TRBV9 with TRBJ2-7; 7 nucleotides agree with TRBD2. The ends lost 4 bases at V and 1 base at J; junction bases unmatched: 11. This CDR3 comprises 16 residues. From germline, CDR1 is SGDLS and CDR2 YYNGEE. The CDR3 sequence: CASSPTGGTRSYEQYF. The CDR3 DNA sequence: TGTGCCAGCAGCCCCACGGGGGGAACCCGATCCTACGAGCAGTACTTC.